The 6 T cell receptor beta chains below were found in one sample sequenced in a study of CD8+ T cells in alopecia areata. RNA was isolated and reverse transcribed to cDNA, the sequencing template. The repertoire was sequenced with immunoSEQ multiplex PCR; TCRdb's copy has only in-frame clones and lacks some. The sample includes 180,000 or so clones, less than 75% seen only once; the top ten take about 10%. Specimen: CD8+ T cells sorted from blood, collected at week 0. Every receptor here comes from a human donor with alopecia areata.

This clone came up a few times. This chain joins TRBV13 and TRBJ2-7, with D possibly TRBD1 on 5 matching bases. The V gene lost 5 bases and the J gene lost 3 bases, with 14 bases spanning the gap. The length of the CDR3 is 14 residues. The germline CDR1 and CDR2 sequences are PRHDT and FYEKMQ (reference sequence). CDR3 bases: TGTGCCAGCAGCCACGACAGCAAACACTACGAGCAGTACTTC. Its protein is CASSHDSKHYEQYF.

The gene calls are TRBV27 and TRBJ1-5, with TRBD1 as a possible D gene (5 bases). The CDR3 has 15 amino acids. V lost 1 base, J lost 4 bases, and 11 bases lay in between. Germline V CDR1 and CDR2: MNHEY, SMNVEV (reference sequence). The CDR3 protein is CASSLLGTVNQPQHF. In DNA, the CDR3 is TGTGCCAGCAGTTTATTGGGGACGGTGAATCAGCCCCAGCATTTT.

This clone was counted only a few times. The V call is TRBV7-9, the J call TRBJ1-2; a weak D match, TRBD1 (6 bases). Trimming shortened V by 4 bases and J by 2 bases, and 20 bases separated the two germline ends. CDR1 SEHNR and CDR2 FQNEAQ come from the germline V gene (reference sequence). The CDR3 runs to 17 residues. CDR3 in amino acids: CASSSRTAFNPNYGYTF. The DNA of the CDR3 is TGTGCCAGCAGCTCTCGGACAGCTTTTAACCCAAACTATGGCTACACCTTC.

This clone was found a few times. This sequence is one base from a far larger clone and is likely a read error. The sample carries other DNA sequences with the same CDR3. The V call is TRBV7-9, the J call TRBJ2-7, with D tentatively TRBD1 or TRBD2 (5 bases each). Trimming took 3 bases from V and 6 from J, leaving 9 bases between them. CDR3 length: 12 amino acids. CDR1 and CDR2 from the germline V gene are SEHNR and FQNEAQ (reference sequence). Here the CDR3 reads CASSFQGAEQYF. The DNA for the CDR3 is TGTGCCAGCAGCTTTCAGGGAGCCGAGCAGTACTTC.

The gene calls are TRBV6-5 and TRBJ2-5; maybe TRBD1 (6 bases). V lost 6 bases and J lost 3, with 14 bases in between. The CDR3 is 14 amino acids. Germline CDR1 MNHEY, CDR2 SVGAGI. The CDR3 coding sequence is TGTGCCAGCAGGCTCAGGGGAGTGGAAGAGACCCAGTACTTC. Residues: CASRLRGVEETQYF.

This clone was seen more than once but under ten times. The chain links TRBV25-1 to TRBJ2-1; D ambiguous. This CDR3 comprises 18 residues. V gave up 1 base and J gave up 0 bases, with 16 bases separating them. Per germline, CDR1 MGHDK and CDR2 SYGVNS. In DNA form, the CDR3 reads TGTGCCAGCAGTGAATTATGGTATGGACCGAGCTCCTACAATGAGCAGTTCTTC. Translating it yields CASSELWYGPSSYNEQFF.